This is a list of T cell receptor beta chains from one sample in a study of cytomegalovirus exposure and HLA in healthy donors. Here immunoSEQ multiplex PCR was the method, and the copy in TCRdb shows in-frame clones only, minus some. This repertoire shows under 200,000 clones, around 90% found once; its top ten account for 0.9% to 1.2%. Sequenced material: PBMCs. The origin of the receptors is a boy aged 2 to 10 in good health and CMV-seronegative. CDR3s leave out the opening cysteine and the closing phenylalanine or tryptophan. The order of the fields is J gene, V gene, clone size, CDR3 protein. Clone size, where shown, is once, few, many, or a class for clones that have expanded.

j_gene: TRBJ1-6; v_gene: TRBV2; abundance: -; CDR3aa: ASSRDRVNSPLH
j_gene: TRBJ2-5; v_gene: TRBV5-1; abundance: -; CDR3aa: ASSFGQETTQY
j_gene: TRBJ1-1; v_gene: TRBV27; abundance: few; CDR3aa: ASSPRTGPTEAF
j_gene: TRBJ2-1; v_gene: TRBV4-1; abundance: once; CDR3aa: ASSPVGGNEQF
j_gene: TRBJ1-1; v_gene: TRBV28; abundance: -; CDR3aa: ASIPRGGSTF
j_gene: TRBJ2-1; v_gene: TRBV6-5; abundance: -; CDR3aa: ASSPVTYNEQF
j_gene: TRBJ2-3; v_gene: TRBV5-4; abundance: -; CDR3aa: ASSLVGAGGPDTQY
j_gene: TRBJ1-2; v_gene: TRBV6-5; abundance: few; CDR3aa: ASRVTGLDGYT
j_gene: TRBJ2-5; v_gene: TRBV27; abundance: -; CDR3aa: ASSAYTGGAETQY
j_gene: TRBJ2-3; v_gene: TRBV6-4; abundance: -; CDR3aa: ASSEIAGNTDTQY
j_gene: TRBJ1-2; v_gene: TRBV5-1; abundance: -; CDR3aa: ASSLEYEGRDGYT
j_gene: TRBJ1-1; v_gene: TRBV28; abundance: -; CDR3aa: ASTLEDRLLNTEAF